These T cell receptor beta chains were read from a single sample in a study. Via MiXCR, TCRdb re-called the RT-PCR reads, giving one row per CDR3 protein. The profile shows about 680,000 distinct CDR3 sequences, approximately 14% of them singletons. Sequencing was carried out using memory CD4+ T cells from blood. These receptors all stem from a female donor in good health, serving as a healthy control. Both conserved end residues are part of each CDR3. A D gene is named only where the DNA matches it firmly. Rows give clone size only sometimes, using once, few, many, or a class for an expanded clone.

D gene,clone size,V gene,J gene,CDR3 DNA,CDR3 protein
-,many,TRBV12-3/TRBV12-4,TRBJ1-5,TGTGCCAGCCAGAAGGGACAACTCAATCAGCCCCAGCATTTT,CASQKGQLNQPQHF
TRBD1,few,TRBV12-3/TRBV12-4,TRBJ1-5,TGTGCCAGCAGGGGGACAGGCCGCAATCAGCCCCAGCATTTT,CASRGTGRNQPQHF
-,few,TRBV27,TRBJ1-5,TGTGCCAGCAGCACGGACGGTAGAAATCAGCCCCAGCATTTT,CASSTDGRNQPQHF
-,-,TRBV3-1,TRBJ1-1,TGTGCCAGCAGCCAAGCCCCAGACAGGAACACTGAAGCTTTCTTT,CASSQAPDRNTEAFF
-,-,TRBV30,TRBJ1-3,TGTGCCTGGAGTGCAGGCCCCTCCTCTGGAAACACCATATATTTT,CAWSAGPSSGNTIYF
TRBD1,few,TRBV6-5,TRBJ1-5,TGTGCCAGCAGTTGGGGACAGGGCAATCAGCCCCAGCATTTT,CASSWGQGNQPQHF
TRBD2,few,TRBV20-1,TRBJ2-3,TGCAGTGCTAGGGGACTAGCGGATACGCAGTATTTT,CSARGLADTQYF
TRBD1,few,TRBV9,TRBJ1-6,TGTGCCAGCAGCCCAGAGACAGGGGATAATTCACCCCTCCACTTT,CASSPETGDNSPLHF
-,-,TRBV5-1,TRBJ1-1,TGCGCCAGCAGCTTGGGGGTTATGGGGACTGAAGCTTTCTTT,CASSLGVMGTEAFF
-,-,TRBV3-1,TRBJ1-1,TGTGCCAGCAGCGCACTTGAGGCCCGTGATCAGGGCACTGAAGCTTTCTTT,CASSALEARDQGTEAFF
-,many,TRBV10-3,TRBJ2-1,TGTGCCATCAGTGAAGGGATTTCCGCGACCAATGAGCAGTTCTTC,CAISEGISATNEQFF
TRBD2,few,TRBV20-1,TRBJ2-1,TGCAGTGCTAGAGAGAGGGTTTTGGGGGGGGTTCGCTACAATGAGCAGTTCTTC,CSARERVLGGVRYNEQFF
-,-,TRBV9,TRBJ2-1,TGTGCCAGCAGCGCCCCCGGGACGGTAAGCAATGAGCAGTTCTTC,CASSAPGTVSNEQFF
-,few,TRBV20-1,TRBJ2-7,TGCAGTGCTAGGATAGCCGGAAACTACGAGCAGTACTTC,CSARIAGNYEQYF
TRBD1,-,TRBV5-4,TRBJ1-2,TGTGCCAGCAGCCTGGGTAATCCGGGACAGAGGGGCTACACCTTC,CASSLGNPGQRGYTF
-,-,TRBV6-6,TRBJ1-6,TGTGCCAGCAGTCCCGCCGGGGTTGCTAATTCACCCCTCCACTTT,CASSPAGVANSPLHF
-,few,TRBV10-2,TRBJ1-3,TGCGCCAGCAGTAACTATCGGGCCTCTGGAAACACCATATATTTT,CASSNYRASGNTIYF
-,few,TRBV6-1,TRBJ1-4,TGTGCCAGTGAGAAAGTTGGAACTAATGAAAAACTGTTTTTT,CASEKVGTNEKLFF
TRBD2,few,TRBV5-1,TRBJ2-1,TGCGCCAGCAGCTTGTTAACTAGCGTCGATGAGCAGTTCTTC,CASSLLTSVDEQFF